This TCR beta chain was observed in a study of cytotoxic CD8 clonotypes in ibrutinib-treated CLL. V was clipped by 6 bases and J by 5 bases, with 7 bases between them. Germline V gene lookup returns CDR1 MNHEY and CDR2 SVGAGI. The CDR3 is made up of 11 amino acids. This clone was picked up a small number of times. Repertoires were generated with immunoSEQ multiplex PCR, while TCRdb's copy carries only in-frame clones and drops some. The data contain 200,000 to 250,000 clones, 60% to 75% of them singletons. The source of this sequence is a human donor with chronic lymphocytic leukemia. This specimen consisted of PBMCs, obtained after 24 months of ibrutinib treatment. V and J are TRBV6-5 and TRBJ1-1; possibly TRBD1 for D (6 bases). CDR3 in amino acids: CASRTGTEAFF. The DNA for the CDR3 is TGTGCCAGCAGAACAGGGACTGAAGCTTTCTTT.